This TCR beta chain was found in a study of T cells in localized non-small cell lung cancer. Sequencing was performed with immunoSEQ multiplex PCR; in TCRdb, only in-frame clones are kept and a portion is missing. Counted here are fewer than 12,000 clones, approximately 50% occurring once; the ten biggest clones make up more than 4%. Trimming left V 0 bases short and J 10 bases short, with 15 bases between. CDR1 and CDR2 (germline): MNHGY, SAAAGT. The CDR3 length is 15 residues. This clone was observed a few times. V is TRBV6-8 and J is TRBJ1-4; TRBD1 might be the D (5 bases). This clonotype was sampled from a woman aged 35-75 years with stage II squamous cell lung carcinoma. The sequencing here drew on lymph node tissue, taken before any cancer treatment. This CDR3 reads CASSYSIGTGGKLFF. CDR3 DNA: TGTGCCAGCAGTTACTCGATAGGGACCGGGGGAAAACTGTTTTTT.